The 18 T cell receptor beta chains below all came from one sample that was sequenced in a study of read filtering for tumor transcriptome and immune sequencing. This library used approximately 390 ng RNA and molecular barcoded adaptors spanning alpha/delta and beta/gamma chains. TCRdb reprocessed the reads with MiXCR, giving one entry per CDR3 protein. The data show roughly 130,000 distinct CDR3 sequences, with over 10% seen just once and about 11% held by the top ten. Sample: a population of CD138-negative cells sorted from bone marrow. The receptor set was obtained from a donor over 35 with multiple myeloma.

This clonotype has a handful of counts. This may arise from a read error, as a much more abundant clone is one base away. This chain links TRBV27 with TRBJ2-5; D remains ambiguous. CDR1 is MNHEY, CDR2 SMNVEV, per germline (reference sequence). The CDR3 spans 15 residues. Trimming left V 0 bases short and J 4 bases short, with 12 bases between. The DNA for the CDR3 is TGTGCCAGCAGTTTATCTTTCCCCCCCAGAGAGACCCAGTACTTC. The encoded protein is CASSLSFPPRETQYF.

This clonotype showed up many times. The germline gene is not matched at one end of the junction; a read error may be the cause. The chain employs TRBV29-1 and TRBJ1-1; unclear D gene. The CDR3 length is 12 residues. In germline, CDR1 is SQVTM, CDR2 ANQGSEA. The DNA for the CDR3 is TGCAGCGCTGAAGACGGATACACTGAAGCTTTCTTT. Translated, it gives CSAEDGYTEAFF.

On this clonotype: With a far larger clone one base away, a read error is the likely cause. The chain links TRBV10-3 to TRBJ2-1; D possibly matches TRBD1 or TRBD2 (5 bases each). This CDR3 is built from 14 residues. Germline V gives CDR1 ENHRY, CDR2 SYGVKD. CDR3 in DNA: TGCGCCAGCAGTGACGGGACCCTCTACAATGAGCAGTTCTTC. Protein sequence: CASSDGTLYNEQFF.

This clonotype was found many times. V and J are TRBV7-3 and TRBJ2-3; 8 bases agree with TRBD2. Trimming at V came to 5 bases and at J to 2 bases, leaving 3 bases not matched to a gene. The length of the CDR3 is 14 residues. Germline CDR1 reads SGHTA; CDR2 reads FQGTGA. The CDR3: CASSRGLATDTQYF. CDR3 DNA: TGTGCCAGCAGCCGAGGACTAGCCACAGATACGCAGTATTTT.

This chain uses TRBV6-6 with TRBJ1-5; D possibly corresponds to TRBD1 (5 bases). This CDR3 has 14 residues. Per germline, CDR1 MNHNY and CDR2 SVGAGI (reference sequence). V was shortened by 0 bases and J by 4 bases, with 7 bases between the two germline ends. The CDR3 sequence is CASSYSGRNQPQHF. The CDR3 DNA follows: TGTGCCAGCAGTTACTCGGGACGGAATCAGCCCCAGCATTTT.

The table lists this clonotype with many counts. This sequence joins TRBV20-1 and TRBJ2-3, with 8 bases identical to TRBD2. The CDR3 is 15 residues long. Trimming removed 6 bases from V and 0 bases from J; junction bases left unmatched: 8. Germline V gives CDR1 DFQATT, CDR2 SNEGSKA (reference sequence). In DNA, the CDR3 is TGCAGTGCCTTGGGGCCTAGCGGGAGCACAGATACGCAGTATTTT. Protein product: CSALGPSGSTDTQYF.

This clonotype has at least ten counts. This chain links TRBV7-9 with TRBJ2-1; D is undetermined. This CDR3 contains 18 residues. V gave up 5 bases and J gave up 5 bases, with 25 bases separating them. Per germline, CDR1 SEHNR and CDR2 FQNEAQ (reference sequence). The CDR3 nucleotides read TGTGCCAGCAGCCCAAGAAGGGATGTCGCCGGCCTAAACAATGAGCAGTTCTTC. It specifies CASSPRRDVAGLNNEQFF. The whole variable domain, remainder taken from reference TRBV7-9 and TRBJ2-1, is DTGVSQNPRHKITKRGQNVTFRCDPISEHNRLYWYRQTLGQGPEFLTYFQNEAQLEKSRLLSDRFSAERPKGSFSTLEIQRTEQGDSAMYLCASSPRRDVAGLNNEQFFGPGTRLTVL.

There are many counts of this clonotype. The chain uses TRBV5-1 and TRBJ1-1; D is uncertain. V lost 1 base to trimming and J lost 6 bases, with 10 bases between them. CDR3 length: 13 amino acids. The germline V gene encodes CDR1 SGHRS and CDR2 YFSETQ. The CDR3 nucleotides read TGCGCCAGCAGCTTGTGGGGAGTCGCTGAAGCTTTCTTT. It codes for CASSLWGVAEAFF.

As for this clonotype: A much larger clone lies one base from this, so it may be a read error. The J gene is TRBJ2-3, the V gene TRBV5-6; 9 bases align to TRBD1. Germline values: CDR1 SGHDT, CDR2 YYEEEE. The CDR3 runs 16 residues. J gave up 2 bases and V 5 bases, and 9 bases lay outside the gene matches. DNA for the CDR3: TGTGCCAGCAGGGCCGGGACAGGGTGGTTCACAGATACGCAGTATTTT. This sequence encodes CASRAGTGWFTDTQYF.

This clonotype has just a few counts. The junction and the germline gene differ at one end; a read error may be behind it. The V and J genes are TRBV9 and TRBJ2-2, with D maybe TRBD2 (6 bases). The CDR3 contains 16 residues. Germline CDR1 and CDR2: SGDLS and YYNGEE. The CDR3, as DNA: TGTGCCAGCGGCGTAGGTCAAGCGGGTTACACCGGGGAGCTGTTTTTT. The encoded protein is CASGVGQAGYTGELFF.

This clonotype turned up a few times. The rearrangement links TRBV5-1 to TRBJ2-1; D possibly corresponds to TRBD1 (5 bases). CDR1 and CDR2 from the germline V gene are SGHRS and YFSETQ. V lost 3 bases and J lost 6, with 13 bases in between. The CDR3 is 14 residues long. The CDR3 spells CASSSGQSPNEQFF. The CDR3 DNA is TGCGCCAGCAGCTCCGGACAATCACCCAATGAGCAGTTCTTC.

This clonotype occurred many times. V and J are TRBV5-1 and TRBJ2-1, with TRBD2 matching over 12 bases. Germline values: CDR1 SGHRS, CDR2 YFSETQ. V shed 1 base, J shed 4 bases, and the junction held 3 bases outside the gene matches. The CDR3 contains 16 residues. Here the CDR3 DNA reads TGCGCCAGCAGCTTGTTACTAGCGGGGGGATACAATGAGCAGTTCTTC. Encoded protein: CASSLLLAGGYNEQFF.

This clonotype has more than one count but fewer than ten. The CDR3 reads CASSLVSDSNQPQHF. The CDR3 region has the DNA TGTGCCAGCAGCTTAGTTTCAGATAGCAATCAGCCCCAGCATTTT. The chain links TRBV7-2 to TRBJ1-5; D is unresolved. CDR3 size: 15 residues. In germline, CDR1 is SGHTA, CDR2 FQGNSA. The V end lost 1 base, the J end lost 0 bases, and 7 bases lay between the germline ends. Variable domain in full (rest from reference TRBV7-2 and TRBJ1-5): GAGVSQSPSNKVTEKGKDVELRCDPISGHTALYWYRQSLGQGLEFLIYFQGNSAPDKSGLPSDRFSAERTGGSVSTLTIQRTQQEDSAVYLCASSLVSDSNQPQHFGDGTRLSIL.

Ten or more counts support this clonotype. V gene TRBV19 combines with J gene TRBJ2-6; D unresolved. Germline V lookup: CDR1 LNHDA, CDR2 SQIVND (reference sequence). The CDR3 loop spans 13 amino acids. V lost 9 bases, J lost 4 bases, and 10 bases lay in between. CDR3 coding DNA: TGTGCCAGCACCTACCAAGGGGCCAACGTCCTGACTTTC. This gives the protein CASTYQGANVLTF.

This clonotype was detected ten times or more. In DNA, the CDR3 is TGTGCCAGCAGCTTAGCGTTCAAACCTGGACGGTCCTCTGGGGCCAACGTCCTGACTTTC. As protein: CASSLAFKPGRSSGANVLTF. The V call is TRBV7-9, the J call TRBJ2-6; D gene ambiguous. Trimming took off 0 bases at V and 0 bases at J, with 18 bases between the two ends. CDR1 is SEHNR, CDR2 FQNEAQ, per germline (reference sequence). The CDR3 covers 20 residues.

At least ten counts were recorded for this clonotype. This chain joins TRBV19 and TRBJ2-1, with unresolved D. This CDR3 has 15 residues. Germline lookup yields CDR1 LNHDA and CDR2 SQIVND (reference sequence). Trimming cost V 8 bases and J 7 bases, with 21 bases left between them. The DNA of the CDR3 is TGTGCCAGTGCCTTCGGCACCGAGAGGACGAATGAGCAGTTCTTC. Amino acids: CASAFGTERTNEQFF.

This clonotype was observed many times. The chain carries TRBV7-2 and TRBJ2-1; 14 positions agree with TRBD2. This CDR3 is built from 19 residues. V dropped 5 bases and J dropped 0; count of bases not matched to a gene: 9. Germline CDR1 is SGHTA and CDR2 is FQGNSA. The CDR3 DNA sequence: TGTGCCAGCAGCCCCCTGGGACTAGCGGGAGTAGGCTCCTACAATGAGCAGTTCTTC. Protein: CASSPLGLAGVGSYNEQFF.

This clonotype was seen at least ten times. The gene calls are TRBV28 and TRBJ1-2, with TRBD1 matching over 7 bases. J lost 7 bases, V lost 2 bases, and 7 bases had no gene match. CDR3 size: 14 residues. Germline V lookup: CDR1 MDHEN, CDR2 SYDVKM. This CDR3 is CASSLGQEISGYTF. The CDR3 DNA reads as TGTGCCAGCAGTTTAGGACAGGAGATCTCTGGCTACACCTTC.